This TCR beta chain stems from a study of T cells after yellow fever vaccination. Study-wide context: Preparation of the low-cell-number fractions used SMART-Seq v4 Ultra Low Input.

The ends lost 0 bases at V and 4 bases at J; junction bases unmatched: 7. This CDR3 spans 17 amino acids. Per the germline V gene, CDR1 is LGHNA and CDR2 is YSLEER. Overall study findings and caveats: Overlap between CD4 and CD8 compartments was detected for a small share of clonotypes. Though weaker, the secondary response peaked faster, on day 5 versus 15.

The authors made TCR cDNA by 5'RACE template switching, adding a universal primer site and UMIs. TCRdb ran MiXCR on the 5' RACE reads and lists one entry per CDR3 protein. This table holds 500,000 to 650,000 distinct CDR3 sequences, roughly a sixth found once. As to this clonotype: No antigen is known for it.

This rearrangement joins TRBV4-3 to TRBJ2-2; 8 bases are shared with TRBD1. The sequence was obtained from a man aged 18 to 30 who received the YFV17D yellow fever vaccine. The material was PBMCs, obtained about 5 days after the first yellow fever vaccination. The CDR3 DNA follows: TGCGCCAGCAGCCAAGAGATGAGACAGGGGAGCACCGGGGAGCTGTTTTTT. It translates to CASSQEMRQGSTGELFF.